The entry below gives a single T cell receptor (beta chain) sequence along with its context. The CDR3 consists of 14 residues. The ends were cut back, 4 bases at V and 9 bases at J, with 19 bases in the middle. Germline values: CDR1 GTSNPN, CDR2 SVGIG (reference sequence). These data come from a study of OX40 agonist ivuxolimab in advanced cancers. TCRdb's copy holds only in-frame clones and misses some; the assay was immunoSEQ multiplex PCR. The data contain fewer than 90,000 clones, about 89% of them singletons. The rearrangement joins TRBV30 to TRBJ2-1; maybe TRBD2 (6 bases). The sequencing here drew on CD4+ or CD8+ T cells sorted from blood, taken in a trial of the OX40 agonist ivuxolimab. The receptor was isolated from an adult with an advanced solid tumor such as melanoma, head and neck, liver or kidney cancer. The CDR3 is CAWTLRWRVGEQFF. In DNA form, the CDR3 reads TGTGCCTGGACCCTCAGGTGGAGGGTGGGTGAGCAGTTCTTC.